This T cell receptor beta chain is from a study of cytomegalovirus exposure and HLA in healthy donors. Points from the study as a whole: Confirmation in vitro established that a few CMV-associated chains were specific for CMV antigens. A list of around 160 TCR beta chains associated with cytomegalovirus was given.

Concerning this clone: The antigen remains undetermined.

Libraries were prepared by immunoSEQ multiplex PCR; TCRdb keeps only in-frame clonotypes and omits some of them. Of 120,000 or so clones in the sample, approximately 91% were seen once. Among the roughly 120 subjects of the validation cohort, separate from the approximately 700-subject first cohort, were the donors. Sequenced sample: PBMCs. This receptor was obtained from a woman younger than 35 in good health and CMV-seronegative.

CDR3 protein: CAWGTGRGYGYTF. CDR3 in DNA: TGTGCCTGGGGGACAGGGAGAGGCTATGGCTACACCTTC. The chain links TRBV30 to TRBJ1-2; 9 bases agree with TRBD1. The V gene end was trimmed by 5 bases and the J gene end by 4 bases; junction bases not matched to a gene: 5. This CDR3 region has 13 residues. Germline assignment: CDR1 GTSNPN and CDR2 SVGIG (reference sequence). The whole variable domain, filled in from reference TRBV30 and TRBJ1-2, reads SQTIHQWPATLVQPVGSPLSLECTVEGTSNPNLYWYRQAAGRGLQLLFYSVGIGQISSEVPQNLSASRPQDRQFILSSKKLLLSDSGFYLCAWGTGRGYGYTFGSGTRLTVV.